These T cell receptor beta chains were read from a single sample in a study of blood T cell repertoires in COVID-19. Here immunoSEQ multiplex PCR was the method, and the copy in TCRdb shows in-frame clones only, minus some. The sample yields a few hundred thousand clones, 88% seen once. The sample comprised PBMCs or T cells enriched from blood (not recorded which). These TCRs come from a woman in her fifties or sixties who had recovered from COVID-19. Each CDR3 is given with its conserved first and last residue. Each record gives: V gene, D gene, J gene, clone size, CDR3 DNA, CDR3 protein. The D gene is left open where the match is weak. Clone size appears in some rows only: once, few, many, or a class for an expanded clone.

v_gene: TRBV2; d_gene: TRBD1; j_gene: TRBJ1-4; abundance: .; CDR3nt: TGTGCCAGCAGTGACCCTCTGACAGGGCGGCGCGCAACTAATGAAAAACTGTTTTTT; CDR3aa: CASSDPLTGRRATNEKLFF
v_gene: TRBV4-2; d_gene: TRBD2; j_gene: TRBJ2-1; abundance: few; CDR3nt: TGTGCCAGCAGCCCTAGCGGGAGCTCCTACAATGAGCAGTTCTTC; CDR3aa: CASSPSGSSYNEQFF
v_gene: TRBV5-1; d_gene: TRBD1; j_gene: TRBJ1-1; abundance: .; CDR3nt: TGCGCCAGCAGCGGAACAGGGGAGAACACTGAAGCTTTCTTT; CDR3aa: CASSGTGENTEAFF
v_gene: TRBV7-9; d_gene: .; j_gene: TRBJ1-1; abundance: .; CDR3nt: TGTGCCAGCAGCTTAAGCGGACGGAGGGGAACTGAAGCTTTCTTT; CDR3aa: CASSLSGRRGTEAFF
v_gene: TRBV7-8; d_gene: TRBD1; j_gene: TRBJ2-1; abundance: .; CDR3nt: TGTGCCAGCAGCATCATGACCGGGACAGGGGGAGTGGATGAGCAGTTCTTC; CDR3aa: CASSIMTGTGGVDEQFF
v_gene: TRBV7-9; d_gene: TRBD1; j_gene: TRBJ1-2; abundance: .; CDR3nt: TGTGCCAGCAGCTCCGCCGACAGGGCAGGCTATGGCTACACCTTC; CDR3aa: CASSSADRAGYGYTF
v_gene: TRBV30; d_gene: .; j_gene: TRBJ1-3; abundance: .; CDR3nt: TGTGCCTGGAGAGAGGGGGTTTCGGGGTATTTT; CDR3aa: CAWREGVSGYF
v_gene: TRBV30; d_gene: .; j_gene: TRBJ2-7; abundance: .; CDR3nt: TGTGCCTGGAGTCTGCCTCTCATGACAGTCCTGTCAGGGGTCGAGCAGTACTTC; CDR3aa: CAWSLPLMTVLSGVEQYF
v_gene: TRBV18; d_gene: TRBD1; j_gene: TRBJ1-1; abundance: .; CDR3nt: TGTGCCAGCTCACCCCGGACAGGGGAGGCTGAAGCTTTCTTT; CDR3aa: CASSPRTGEAEAFF
v_gene: TRBV5-8; d_gene: .; j_gene: TRBJ1-2; abundance: .; CDR3nt: TGTGCCAGCAGTAACAGGGCCGCGGGCTATGGCTACACCTTC; CDR3aa: CASSNRAAGYGYTF
v_gene: TRBV29-1; d_gene: .; j_gene: TRBJ1-1; abundance: .; CDR3nt: TGCAGCGTTGCGCTAGGAAGGCGAAACACTGAAGCTTTCTTT; CDR3aa: CSVALGRRNTEAFF
v_gene: TRBV4-1; d_gene: TRBD1; j_gene: TRBJ2-2; abundance: .; CDR3nt: TGCGCCAGCAGCCGGACAGGGGGGGCCGGGGAGCTGTTTTTT; CDR3aa: CASSRTGGAGELFF
v_gene: TRBV10-3; d_gene: TRBD2; j_gene: TRBJ2-1; abundance: .; CDR3nt: TGTGCCATCAGTGAGTCGCAGGGACGGCGGGAGGGGAGCTCCTACAATGAGCAGTTCTTC; CDR3aa: CAISESQGRREGSSYNEQFF
v_gene: TRBV20-1; d_gene: .; j_gene: TRBJ1-4; abundance: .; CDR3nt: TGCAGTGCCGGAGGGGGGGGTCGGTTTTTT; CDR3aa: CSAGGGGRFF
v_gene: TRBV9; d_gene: TRBD1; j_gene: TRBJ1-1; abundance: .; CDR3nt: TGTGCCAGCAGCCCTACAGGGGCCTCTTACATGAACACTGAAGCTTTCTTT; CDR3aa: CASSPTGASYMNTEAFF
v_gene: TRBV5-1; d_gene: TRBD1; j_gene: TRBJ1-2; abundance: .; CDR3nt: TGCGCCAGCAGCTTCGGATACAGGGGGCGCCTCTATGGCTACACCTTC; CDR3aa: CASSFGYRGRLYGYTF
v_gene: TRBV7-2; d_gene: .; j_gene: TRBJ1-2; abundance: .; CDR3nt: TGTGCCAGCAGCTTAATGAGGGATGGCTACACCTTC; CDR3aa: CASSLMRDGYTF
v_gene: TRBV2; d_gene: TRBD1; j_gene: TRBJ1-3; abundance: .; CDR3nt: TGTGCCAGCTCACGGACAGGCCGCTCTGGAAACACCATATATTTT; CDR3aa: CASSRTGRSGNTIYF
v_gene: TRBV7-2; d_gene: TRBD2; j_gene: TRBJ2-2; abundance: .; CDR3nt: TGTGCCAGCAGACACACCCGGACTAGCGGGACCGGCACCGGGGAGCTGTTTTTT; CDR3aa: CASRHTRTSGTGTGELFF
v_gene: TRBV4-2; d_gene: .; j_gene: TRBJ2-1; abundance: .; CDR3nt: TGTGCCAGCAGCCCCGGCGGGCTCTACAATGAGCAGTTCTTC; CDR3aa: CASSPGGLYNEQFF
v_gene: TRBV14; d_gene: TRBD1; j_gene: TRBJ1-1; abundance: once; CDR3nt: TGTGCCAGCAGCCCGAGGGGGCGGGGCACTGAAGCTTTCTTT; CDR3aa: CASSPRGRGTEAFF
v_gene: TRBV4-1; d_gene: TRBD1; j_gene: TRBJ1-4; abundance: few; CDR3nt: TGCGCCAGCAGCCGCGGAGACAGGGACGAAAAACTGTTTTTT; CDR3aa: CASSRGDRDEKLFF
v_gene: TRBV12-3/TRBV12-4; d_gene: .; j_gene: TRBJ1-5; abundance: once; CDR3nt: TGTGCCAGCAGTTCCGTCAGGCAACAGCCCCAGCATTTT; CDR3aa: CASSSVRQQPQHF
v_gene: TRBV7-9; d_gene: .; j_gene: TRBJ2-6; abundance: .; CDR3nt: TGTGCCAGCAGCTCCTATTACGGGGGCTCTGGGGCCAACGTCCTGACTTTC; CDR3aa: CASSSYYGGSGANVLTF
v_gene: TRBV14; d_gene: .; j_gene: TRBJ1-1; abundance: .; CDR3nt: TGTGCCAGCAGCCAAGGGACAGCGAACACTGAAGCTTTCTTT; CDR3aa: CASSQGTANTEAFF
v_gene: TRBV19; d_gene: TRBD1; j_gene: TRBJ1-1; abundance: .; CDR3nt: TGTGCCAGTAGAGACAGGGGGCAAGGTGAAGCTTTCTTT; CDR3aa: CASRDRGQGEAFF
v_gene: TRBV19; d_gene: TRBD1; j_gene: TRBJ1-6; abundance: .; CDR3nt: TGTGCCAGTACTAGACAGGGGACTTATAATTCACCCCTCCACTTT; CDR3aa: CASTRQGTYNSPLHF
v_gene: TRBV28; d_gene: .; j_gene: TRBJ2-7; abundance: .; CDR3nt: TGTGCCAGCAGTAAATCCCTAACCCTATCCTACGAGCAGTACTTC; CDR3aa: CASSKSLTLSYEQYF
v_gene: TRBV7-2; d_gene: .; j_gene: TRBJ2-7; abundance: .; CDR3nt: TGTGCCAGCAGCTTAGGGGCGGAGGGGTTATACGAGCAGTACTTC; CDR3aa: CASSLGAEGLYEQYF
v_gene: TRBV5-1; d_gene: .; j_gene: TRBJ2-2; abundance: few; CDR3nt: TGCGCCAGCAGCTTGGTTGCAGGGGAGGGCACCGGGGAGCTGTTTTTT; CDR3aa: CASSLVAGEGTGELFF
v_gene: TRBV24-1; d_gene: .; j_gene: TRBJ1-1; abundance: .; CDR3nt: TGTGCCACCAGTGATTCGCAGGAAGCTTTCTTT; CDR3aa: CATSDSQEAFF
v_gene: TRBV25-1; d_gene: TRBD2; j_gene: TRBJ2-2; abundance: .; CDR3nt: TGTGCCAGCACCCTCGGGGGGACCGGGGAGCTGTTTTTT; CDR3aa: CASTLGGTGELFF
v_gene: TRBV24-1; d_gene: TRBD1; j_gene: TRBJ2-1; abundance: .; CDR3nt: TGTGCCACCAGTGACACCGGGACAGGGGCCCTTGAGCAGTTCTTC; CDR3aa: CATSDTGTGALEQFF
v_gene: TRBV27; d_gene: .; j_gene: TRBJ1-1; abundance: .; CDR3nt: TGTGCCAGCAGTTTTGGCAACCTAGTGACTGAAGCTTTCTTT; CDR3aa: CASSFGNLVTEAFF
v_gene: TRBV20-1; d_gene: TRBD1; j_gene: TRBJ1-1; abundance: .; CDR3nt: TGCAGTGCTAGTAAGGGGGCGACTGAAGCTTTCTTT; CDR3aa: CSASKGATEAFF
v_gene: TRBV28; d_gene: TRBD1; j_gene: TRBJ1-3; abundance: .; CDR3nt: TGTGCCAGCAACACAGGGGGCCTATTTGGAAACACCATATATTTT; CDR3aa: CASNTGGLFGNTIYF
v_gene: TRBV19; d_gene: .; j_gene: TRBJ2-2; abundance: .; CDR3nt: TGTGCCAGTACAAGGCAGGCGAACACCGGGGAGCTGTTTTTT; CDR3aa: CASTRQANTGELFF
v_gene: TRBV30; d_gene: .; j_gene: TRBJ1-6; abundance: .; CDR3nt: TGTGCCTGGAGTGTACTTGACGGGAATTCACCCCTCCACTTT; CDR3aa: CAWSVLDGNSPLHF
v_gene: TRBV5-1; d_gene: .; j_gene: TRBJ1-5; abundance: .; CDR3nt: TGCGCCAGCAGCTTGGCCGCGGATCAGCCCCAGCATTTT; CDR3aa: CASSLAADQPQHF
v_gene: TRBV28; d_gene: TRBD2; j_gene: TRBJ2-3; abundance: .; CDR3nt: TGTGCCAGCAGTCCGAGTCTAGCGGGAGGAACTCATACGCAGTATTTT; CDR3aa: CASSPSLAGGTHTQYF
v_gene: TRBV28; d_gene: TRBD1; j_gene: TRBJ2-1; abundance: .; CDR3nt: TGTGCCAGCAAACTAGACAGGGTGGGTAGGAATGAGCAGTTCTTC; CDR3aa: CASKLDRVGRNEQFF